The rows below give T cell receptor beta chains drawn from one sample of a study of T cell responses to AZD1222 COVID-19 vaccine. Data came from immunoSEQ multiplex PCR; TCRdb stores just in-frame clones and leaves some out. The sample consists of more than 75,000 clones, 83% of them appearing once. Sequencing was performed on peripheral blood, taken 28 days after the second AZD1222 dose. The receptors here all came from an adult who received the AZD1222 COVID-19 vaccine. Each CDR3 is given with its conserved first and last residue. D genes are given only for firm matches. Size values are once, few and many counts, or a class for expanded clones, and some rows have none.

CDR3 protein	CDR3 DNA	V gene	J gene	D gene	clone size
CASRQGSSPYF	TGTGCCAGCAGACAGGGGTCTTCTCCGTACTTC	TRBV27	TRBJ2-7	TRBD1	NA
CASSPGVGASTDTQYF	TGTGCCAGCAGCCCAGGTGTGGGGGCGAGCACAGATACGCAGTATTTT	TRBV7-7	TRBJ2-3	NA	NA
CASSQGSGPYSNQPQHF	TGTGCCAGCAGCCAAGGGTCAGGGCCATATAGCAATCAGCCCCAGCATTTT	TRBV3-1/TRBV3-2	TRBJ1-5	NA	NA
CASSFGPGQVMEQFF	TGTGCCAGCAGTTTCGGACCGGGACAGGTAATGGAGCAGTTCTTC	TRBV27	TRBJ2-1	TRBD1	few
CASSYSSRGGQYF	TGTGCCAGCAGCTATTCGTCGAGGGGGGGGCAGTATTTT	TRBV28	TRBJ2-3	NA	NA
CASRVSGNTGELFF	TGCGCCAGCAGGGTATCCGGGAACACCGGGGAGCTGTTTTTT	TRBV10-2	TRBJ2-2	NA	NA
CASSTRQGANEQFF	TGTGCCAGCAGCACCCGACAGGGGGCCAATGAGCAGTTCTTC	TRBV11-2	TRBJ2-1	TRBD1	NA
CASSNDVRGRTNEKLFF	TGTGCCAGTAGTAATGACGTAAGAGGGCGAACTAATGAAAAACTGTTTTTT	TRBV19	TRBJ1-4	NA	NA
CAWSVTLGTSGRENTGELFF	TGTGCCTGGAGTGTCACCCTCGGGACTAGCGGGAGGGAGAACACCGGGGAGCTGTTTTTT	TRBV30	TRBJ2-2	TRBD2	NA
CASSIYRGSDTQYF	TGTGCCAGTAGTATATACAGGGGTTCAGATACGCAGTATTTT	TRBV19	TRBJ2-3	TRBD1	NA
CASSPGTQIQGVNGYTF	TGTGCCAGCAGCCCCGGCACCCAAATACAGGGGGTGAATGGCTACACCTTC	TRBV7-9	TRBJ1-2	TRBD1	NA
CASSPGTFRETQYF	TGTGCCAGCAGCCCCGGGACTTTCCGGGAGACCCAGTACTTC	TRBV7-2	TRBJ2-5	NA	NA
CASSPNVRRTTDEQFF	TGTGCCAGCAGTCCTAATGTGAGACGTACGACCGATGAGCAGTTCTTC	TRBV27	TRBJ2-1	NA	once
CASRPPGAGEQYF	TGTGCCAGCAGGCCCCCAGGGGCTGGCGAGCAGTACTTC	TRBV28	TRBJ2-7	NA	NA
CAWSPRGANQPQHF	TGTGCCTGGAGTCCCCGGGGAGCAAATCAGCCCCAGCATTTT	TRBV30	TRBJ1-5	NA	NA
CSVVREGGYTF	TGCAGCGTTGTGAGGGAGGGTGGCTACACCTTC	TRBV29-1	TRBJ1-2	NA	NA
CASSFRRANTEAFF	TGTGCCAGCAGCTTCAGGAGGGCAAACACTGAAGCTTTCTTT	TRBV7-9	TRBJ1-1	NA	NA
CASWRGANSPLHF	TGTGCCAGCTGGCGCGGTGCTAATTCACCCCTCCACTTT	TRBV27	TRBJ1-6	NA	NA
CAISGQTAPSGNGYTF	TGTGCCATCAGTGGTCAGACAGCACCATCCGGCAATGGCTACACCTTC	TRBV10-3	TRBJ1-2	NA	once
CASSLERSNQPQHF	TGTGCCAGCAGCTTAGAAAGAAGCAATCAGCCCCAGCATTTT	TRBV7-8	TRBJ1-5	NA	NA
CASSTGLPGANVLTF	TGTGCCAGCAGTACGGGTCTACCTGGGGCCAACGTCCTGACTTTC	TRBV28	TRBJ2-6	NA	NA
CAWSPSLGRLNSGANVLTF	TGTGCCTGGAGCCCTTCCCTAGGCAGGTTAAACTCTGGGGCCAACGTCCTGACTTTC	TRBV30	TRBJ2-6	NA	NA
CASSSKGDWATEAFF	TGTGCCAGTAGTTCCAAGGGGGATTGGGCCACTGAAGCTTTCTTT	TRBV19	TRBJ1-1	NA	NA
CAIRGTGGDTEAFF	TGTGCCATCCGGGGGACAGGGGGGGACACTGAAGCTTTCTTT	TRBV10-3	TRBJ1-1	TRBD1	once
CASSPLGQGTGEGYTF	TGTGCCAGCAGTCCCTTGGGACAGGGAACCGGAGAGGGCTACACCTTC	TRBV27	TRBJ1-2	TRBD1	NA
CASSSNVAGNHNEQFF	TGTGCCAGCAGCTCGAATGTAGCGGGGAATCACAATGAGCAGTTCTTC	TRBV7-2	TRBJ2-1	TRBD2	NA
CASSYSSSPGGGYTF	TGTGCCAGCAGTTACTCGTCCTCCCCAGGGGGAGGCTACACCTTC	TRBV6-6	TRBJ1-2	TRBD1	NA
CASSFRGGSEAFF	TGTGCCAGCAGCTTTAGGGGGGGCTCTGAAGCTTTCTTT	TRBV7-2	TRBJ1-1	NA	NA
CASRYTGTGNTGELFF	TGTGCCAGCAGGTACACCGGGACAGGGAACACCGGGGAGCTGTTTTTT	TRBV14	TRBJ2-2	TRBD1	NA
CAWGRKLSYGYTF	TGTGCCTGGGGGAGAAAACTAAGCTATGGCTACACCTTC	TRBV30	TRBJ1-2	NA	NA
CASSLPYYEQYF	TGTGCCAGCAGTTTGCCATACTACGAGCAGTACTTC	TRBV28	TRBJ2-7	NA	NA
CATSDPDRGYEQYF	TGTGCCACCAGTGACCCGGACAGGGGTTACGAGCAGTACTTC	TRBV24-1	TRBJ2-7	TRBD1	NA
CASILQGNYGYTF	TGTGCCAGCATCCTACAGGGAAACTATGGCTACACCTTC	TRBV28	TRBJ1-2	NA	NA
CASSLNTGELFF	TGTGCCAGCAGCCTCAACACCGGGGAGCTGTTTTTT	TRBV3-1/TRBV3-2	TRBJ2-2	NA	NA
CASSGLAYEQYF	TGTGCCAGCAGCGGACTAGCGTATGAGCAGTACTTC	TRBV5-4	TRBJ2-7	TRBD2	NA
CASSITRGTYEQYF	TGTGCCAGTAGTATAACCAGGGGCACCTACGAGCAGTACTTC	TRBV19	TRBJ2-7	NA	NA
CASSGRLDRGRVTGELFF	TGTGCCAGCAGCGGGAGGCTCGACAGGGGGCGCGTAACCGGGGAGCTGTTTTTT	TRBV28	TRBJ2-2	TRBD1	NA
CSASPRQGAFF	TGCAGTGCTAGCCCCCGACAGGGGGCTTTCTTT	TRBV20-1	TRBJ1-1	TRBD1	NA
CASSLGTGNGYTF	TGTGCCAGCAGCTTAGGGACAGGGAACGGCTACACCTTC	TRBV7-9	TRBJ1-2	TRBD1	NA
CASSYNSGTVNTEAFF	TGTGCCAGCAGTTACAATTCCGGGACGGTGAACACTGAAGCTTTCTTT	TRBV6-2/TRBV6-3	TRBJ1-1	NA	NA
CASSGLAANTGELFF	TGTGCCAGCAGTGGACTAGCGGCGAACACCGGGGAGCTGTTTTTT	TRBV2	TRBJ2-2	TRBD2	NA
CASSPGTGGFSNYGYTF	TGTGCCAGCAGCCCCGGGACAGGGGGCTTCAGTAACTATGGCTACACCTTC	TRBV7-2	TRBJ1-2	TRBD1	NA
CASSPSGAYGYTF	TGTGCCAGCAGTCCTAGCGGGGCCTATGGCTACACCTTC	TRBV12-3/TRBV12-4	TRBJ1-2	NA	NA
CASSKIATNEKLFF	TGTGCCAGTAGTAAGATTGCAACTAATGAAAAACTGTTTTTT	TRBV19	TRBJ1-4	NA	NA
CASSSGDRGYYGYTF	TGTGCCAGCAGCTCCGGGGACAGGGGGTACTATGGCTACACCTTC	TRBV7-9	TRBJ1-2	TRBD1	NA
CAISESRRIPHYYEQYF	TGTGCCATCAGTGAGTCAAGAAGGATCCCTCACTACTACGAGCAGTACTTC	TRBV10-3	TRBJ2-7	NA	NA
CASTDRGWSNQPQHF	TGTGCCAGCACCGACAGGGGTTGGAGCAATCAGCCCCAGCATTTT	TRBV28	TRBJ1-5	TRBD1	once